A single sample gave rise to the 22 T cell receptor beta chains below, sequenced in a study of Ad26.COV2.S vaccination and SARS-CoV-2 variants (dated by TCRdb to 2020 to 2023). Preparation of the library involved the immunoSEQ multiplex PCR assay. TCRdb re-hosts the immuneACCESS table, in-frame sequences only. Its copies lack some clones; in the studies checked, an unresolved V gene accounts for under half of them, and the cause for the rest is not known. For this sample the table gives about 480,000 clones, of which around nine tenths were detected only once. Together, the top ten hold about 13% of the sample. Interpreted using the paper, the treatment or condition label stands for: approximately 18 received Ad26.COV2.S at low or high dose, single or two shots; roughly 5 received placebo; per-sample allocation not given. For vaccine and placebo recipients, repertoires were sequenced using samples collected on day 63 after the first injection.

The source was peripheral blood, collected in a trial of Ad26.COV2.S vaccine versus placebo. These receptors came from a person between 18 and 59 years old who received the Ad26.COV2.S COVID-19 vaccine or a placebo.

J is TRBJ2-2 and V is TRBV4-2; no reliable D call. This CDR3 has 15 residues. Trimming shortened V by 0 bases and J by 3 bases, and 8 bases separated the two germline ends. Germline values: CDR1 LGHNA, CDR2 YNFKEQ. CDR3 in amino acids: CASSQDSGDTGELFF. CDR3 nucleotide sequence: TGTGCCAGCAGCCAAGATAGTGGGGACACCGGGGAGCTGTTTTTT.

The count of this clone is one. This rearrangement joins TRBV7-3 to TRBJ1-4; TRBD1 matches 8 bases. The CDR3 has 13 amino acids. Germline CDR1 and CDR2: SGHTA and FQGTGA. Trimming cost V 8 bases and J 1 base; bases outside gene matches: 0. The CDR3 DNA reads TGTGCCAGCGGACAGGGAACTAATGAAAAACTGTTTTTT. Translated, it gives CASGQGTNEKLFF.

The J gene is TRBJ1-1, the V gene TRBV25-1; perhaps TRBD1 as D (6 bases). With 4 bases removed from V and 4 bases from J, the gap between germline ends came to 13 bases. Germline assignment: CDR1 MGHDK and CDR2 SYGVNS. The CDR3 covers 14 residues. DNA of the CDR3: TGTGCCAGCAGTGTTTCGTCGGGGGCCACTGAAGCTTTCTTT. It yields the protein CASSVSSGATEAFF.

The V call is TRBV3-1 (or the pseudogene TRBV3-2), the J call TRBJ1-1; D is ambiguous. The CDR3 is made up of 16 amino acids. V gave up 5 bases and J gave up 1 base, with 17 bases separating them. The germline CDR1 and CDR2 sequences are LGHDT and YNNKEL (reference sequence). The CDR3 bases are TGTGCCAGCAGCAAACATCCCCCGAGAGCGAACACTGAAGCTTTCTTT. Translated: CASSKHPPRANTEAFF.

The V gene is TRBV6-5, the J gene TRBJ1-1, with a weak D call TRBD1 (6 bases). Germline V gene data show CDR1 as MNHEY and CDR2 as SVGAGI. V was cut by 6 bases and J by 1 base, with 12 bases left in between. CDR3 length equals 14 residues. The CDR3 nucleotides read TGTGCCAGCAGAAAACAGGGAACGAACACTGAAGCTTTCTTT. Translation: CASRKQGTNTEAFF.

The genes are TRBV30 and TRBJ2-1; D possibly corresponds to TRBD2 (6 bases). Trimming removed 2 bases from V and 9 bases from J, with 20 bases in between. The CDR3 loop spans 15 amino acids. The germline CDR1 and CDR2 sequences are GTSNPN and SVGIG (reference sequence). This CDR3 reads CAWSNWGAGGGEQFF. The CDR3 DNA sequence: TGTGCCTGGAGTAACTGGGGAGCCGGGGGAGGTGAGCAGTTCTTC.

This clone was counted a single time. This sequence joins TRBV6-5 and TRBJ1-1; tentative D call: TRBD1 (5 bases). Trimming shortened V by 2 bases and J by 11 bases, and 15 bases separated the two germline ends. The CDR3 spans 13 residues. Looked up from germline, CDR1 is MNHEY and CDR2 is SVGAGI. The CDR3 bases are TGTGCCAGCAGTTACAAGGACATTTCCTTGGCTTTCTTT. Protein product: CASSYKDISLAFF.

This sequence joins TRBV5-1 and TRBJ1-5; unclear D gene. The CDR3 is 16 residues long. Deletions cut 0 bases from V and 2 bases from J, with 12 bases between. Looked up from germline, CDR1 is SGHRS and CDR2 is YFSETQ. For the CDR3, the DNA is TGCGCCAGCAGCTTGGGATCTCCCGGCGGCAATCAGCCCCAGCATTTT. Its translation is CASSLGSPGGNQPQHF.

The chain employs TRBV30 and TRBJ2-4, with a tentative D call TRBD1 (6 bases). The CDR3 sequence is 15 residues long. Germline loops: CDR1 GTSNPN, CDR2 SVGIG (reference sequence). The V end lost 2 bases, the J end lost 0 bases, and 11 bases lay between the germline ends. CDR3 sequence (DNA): TGTGCCTGGAGTCCACAGGGATTAGCCAAAAACATTCAGTACTTC. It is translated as CAWSPQGLAKNIQYF.

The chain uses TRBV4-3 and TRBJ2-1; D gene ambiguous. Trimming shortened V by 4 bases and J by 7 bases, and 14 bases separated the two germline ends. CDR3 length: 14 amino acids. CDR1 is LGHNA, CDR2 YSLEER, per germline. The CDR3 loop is CASSPSGPGNEQFF. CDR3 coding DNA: TGCGCCAGCAGCCCCTCGGGCCCCGGGAATGAGCAGTTCTTC.

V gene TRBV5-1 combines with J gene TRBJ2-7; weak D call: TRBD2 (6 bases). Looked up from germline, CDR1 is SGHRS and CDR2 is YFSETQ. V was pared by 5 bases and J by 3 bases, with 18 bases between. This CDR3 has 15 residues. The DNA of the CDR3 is TGCGCCAGCAGTGGGGGGACTGGGTCATACTACGAGCAGTACTTC. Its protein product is CASSGGTGSYYEQYF.

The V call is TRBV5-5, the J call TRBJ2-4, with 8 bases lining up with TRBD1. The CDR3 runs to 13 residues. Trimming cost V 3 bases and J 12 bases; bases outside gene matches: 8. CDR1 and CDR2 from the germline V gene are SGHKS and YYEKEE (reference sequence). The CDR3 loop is CASSWTGTVTQYF. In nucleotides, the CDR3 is TGTGCCAGCAGCTGGACAGGGACGGTGACTCAGTACTTC. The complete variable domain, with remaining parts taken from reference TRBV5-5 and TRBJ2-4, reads DAGVTQSPTHLIKTRGQQVTLRCSPISGHKSVSWYQQVLGQGPQFIFQYYEKEERGRGNFPDRFSARQFPNYSSELNVNALLLGDSALYLCASSWTGTVTQYFGAGTRLSVL.

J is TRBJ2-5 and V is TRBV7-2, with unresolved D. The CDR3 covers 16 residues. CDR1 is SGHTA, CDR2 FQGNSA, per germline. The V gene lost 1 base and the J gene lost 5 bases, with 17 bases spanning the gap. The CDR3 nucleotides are TGTGCCAGCAGCTTAGGGTCGTTGGGCAGAACGGAGACCCAGTACTTC. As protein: CASSLGSLGRTETQYF. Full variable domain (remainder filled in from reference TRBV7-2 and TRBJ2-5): GAGVSQSPSNKVTEKGKDVELRCDPISGHTALYWYRQSLGQGLEFLIYFQGNSAPDKSGLPSDRFSAERTGGSVSTLTIQRTQQEDSAVYLCASSLGSLGRTETQYFGPGTRLLVL.

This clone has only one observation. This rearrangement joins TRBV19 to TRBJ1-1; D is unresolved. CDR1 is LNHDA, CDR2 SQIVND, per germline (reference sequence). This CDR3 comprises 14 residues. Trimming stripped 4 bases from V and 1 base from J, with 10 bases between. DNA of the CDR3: TGTGCCAGTAGTAACTCCGGTGGGAACACTGAAGCTTTCTTT. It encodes CASSNSGGNTEAFF.

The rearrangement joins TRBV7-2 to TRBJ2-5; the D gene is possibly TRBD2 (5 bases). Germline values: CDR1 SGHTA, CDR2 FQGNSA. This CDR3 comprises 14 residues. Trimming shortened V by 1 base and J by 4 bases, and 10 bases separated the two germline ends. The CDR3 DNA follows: TGTGCCAGCAGCTTAGACGGTCGGGGAGAGACCCAGTACTTC. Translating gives CASSLDGRGETQYF.

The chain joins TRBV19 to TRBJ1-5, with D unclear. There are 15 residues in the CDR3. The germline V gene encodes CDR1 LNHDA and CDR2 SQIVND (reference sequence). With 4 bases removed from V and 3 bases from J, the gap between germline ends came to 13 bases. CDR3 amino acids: CASSTQDGYNQPQHF. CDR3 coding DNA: TGTGCCAGTAGTACCCAGGACGGATACAATCAGCCCCAGCATTTT.

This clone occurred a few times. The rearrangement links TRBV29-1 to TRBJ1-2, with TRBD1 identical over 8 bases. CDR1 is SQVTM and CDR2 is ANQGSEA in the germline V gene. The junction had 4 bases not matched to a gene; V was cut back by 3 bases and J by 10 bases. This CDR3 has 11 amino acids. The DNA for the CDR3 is TGCAGCGTTGACGCAGGGGGCGCCTACACCTTC. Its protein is CSVDAGGAYTF. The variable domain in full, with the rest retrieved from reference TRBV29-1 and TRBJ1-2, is SAVISQKPSRDICQRGTSLTIQCQVDSQVTMMFWYRQQPGQSLTLIATANQGSEATYESGFVIDKFPISRPNLTFSTLTVSNMSPEDSSIYLCSVDAGGAYTFGSGTRLTVV.

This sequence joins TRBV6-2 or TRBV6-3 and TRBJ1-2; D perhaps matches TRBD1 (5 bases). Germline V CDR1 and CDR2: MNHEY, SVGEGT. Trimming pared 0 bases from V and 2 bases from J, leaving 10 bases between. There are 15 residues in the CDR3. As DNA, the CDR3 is TGTGCCAGCAGTTACTCCCAGACAGAAAACTATGGCTACACCTTC. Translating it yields CASSYSQTENYGYTF.

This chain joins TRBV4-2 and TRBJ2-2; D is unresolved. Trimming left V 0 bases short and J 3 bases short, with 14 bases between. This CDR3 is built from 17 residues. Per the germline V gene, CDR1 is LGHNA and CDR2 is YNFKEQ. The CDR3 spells CASSQELTPLYTGELFF. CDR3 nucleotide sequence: TGTGCCAGCAGCCAAGAATTGACACCTTTATACACCGGGGAGCTGTTTTTT.

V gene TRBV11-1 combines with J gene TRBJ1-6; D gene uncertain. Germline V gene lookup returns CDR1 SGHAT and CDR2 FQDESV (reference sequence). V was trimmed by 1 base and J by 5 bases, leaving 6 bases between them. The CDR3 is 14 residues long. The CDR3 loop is CASSLGLNNSPLHF. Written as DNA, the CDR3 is TGTGCCAGCAGCTTAGGACTGAATAATTCACCCCTCCACTTT.

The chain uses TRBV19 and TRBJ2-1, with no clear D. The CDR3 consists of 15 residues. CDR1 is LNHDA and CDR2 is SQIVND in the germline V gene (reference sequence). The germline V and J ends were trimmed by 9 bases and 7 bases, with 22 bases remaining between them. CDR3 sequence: CARSLGRTAGNEQFF. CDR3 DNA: TGTGCCAGATCCCTCGGACGAACCGCCGGAAATGAGCAGTTCTTC.

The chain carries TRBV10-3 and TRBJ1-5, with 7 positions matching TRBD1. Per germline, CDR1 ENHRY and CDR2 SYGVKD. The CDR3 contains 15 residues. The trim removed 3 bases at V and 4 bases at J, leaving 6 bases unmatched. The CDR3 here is CAISEGQDRNQPQHF. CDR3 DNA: TGTGCCATCAGTGAAGGACAGGATAGGAATCAGCCCCAGCATTTT.